This T cell receptor beta chain stems from a study of CD8 T cells in Susac syndrome. Study-level information: Each patient with Susac syndrome, at the time of blood draw, was therapy-naive, on corticosteroids, or on intravenous immunoglobulin alone. Points from the study as a whole: CD4+ repertoires of Susac syndrome patients lacked detectable clonal expansion.

The CDR3 covers 16 residues. CDR1 and CDR2 from the germline V gene are SGHNT and YYREEE (reference sequence). V was pared by 3 bases and J by 5 bases, with 8 bases of the junction left unmatched. With random hexamers, reverse transcription was performed on about 0.45 to 1 ug of RNA. Across 54 Vbeta and 13 Jbeta, immunoSEQ multiplex PCR amplified TCR beta CDR3. TCRdb re-called the immunoSEQ multiplex PCR reads with MiXCR, one entry per CDR3 protein. Among about 170,000 distinct CDR3 sequences listed, more than 95% were seen once. Sequencing of TCR beta was performed on blood CD8+ and CD4+ T cells. With respect to this clonotype: The antigen remains unidentified.

Sequencing was done on a sample of CD4+ T cells from PBMCs. The receptor was isolated from a human donor with Susac syndrome. The chain recombines TRBV5-4 with TRBJ2-5; 12 bases fit TRBD1. CDR3 sequence (DNA): TGTGCCAGCAGCTACCCGGGACAGGGGGCATCGGAGACCCAGTACTTC. Translating gives CASSYPGQGASETQYF.